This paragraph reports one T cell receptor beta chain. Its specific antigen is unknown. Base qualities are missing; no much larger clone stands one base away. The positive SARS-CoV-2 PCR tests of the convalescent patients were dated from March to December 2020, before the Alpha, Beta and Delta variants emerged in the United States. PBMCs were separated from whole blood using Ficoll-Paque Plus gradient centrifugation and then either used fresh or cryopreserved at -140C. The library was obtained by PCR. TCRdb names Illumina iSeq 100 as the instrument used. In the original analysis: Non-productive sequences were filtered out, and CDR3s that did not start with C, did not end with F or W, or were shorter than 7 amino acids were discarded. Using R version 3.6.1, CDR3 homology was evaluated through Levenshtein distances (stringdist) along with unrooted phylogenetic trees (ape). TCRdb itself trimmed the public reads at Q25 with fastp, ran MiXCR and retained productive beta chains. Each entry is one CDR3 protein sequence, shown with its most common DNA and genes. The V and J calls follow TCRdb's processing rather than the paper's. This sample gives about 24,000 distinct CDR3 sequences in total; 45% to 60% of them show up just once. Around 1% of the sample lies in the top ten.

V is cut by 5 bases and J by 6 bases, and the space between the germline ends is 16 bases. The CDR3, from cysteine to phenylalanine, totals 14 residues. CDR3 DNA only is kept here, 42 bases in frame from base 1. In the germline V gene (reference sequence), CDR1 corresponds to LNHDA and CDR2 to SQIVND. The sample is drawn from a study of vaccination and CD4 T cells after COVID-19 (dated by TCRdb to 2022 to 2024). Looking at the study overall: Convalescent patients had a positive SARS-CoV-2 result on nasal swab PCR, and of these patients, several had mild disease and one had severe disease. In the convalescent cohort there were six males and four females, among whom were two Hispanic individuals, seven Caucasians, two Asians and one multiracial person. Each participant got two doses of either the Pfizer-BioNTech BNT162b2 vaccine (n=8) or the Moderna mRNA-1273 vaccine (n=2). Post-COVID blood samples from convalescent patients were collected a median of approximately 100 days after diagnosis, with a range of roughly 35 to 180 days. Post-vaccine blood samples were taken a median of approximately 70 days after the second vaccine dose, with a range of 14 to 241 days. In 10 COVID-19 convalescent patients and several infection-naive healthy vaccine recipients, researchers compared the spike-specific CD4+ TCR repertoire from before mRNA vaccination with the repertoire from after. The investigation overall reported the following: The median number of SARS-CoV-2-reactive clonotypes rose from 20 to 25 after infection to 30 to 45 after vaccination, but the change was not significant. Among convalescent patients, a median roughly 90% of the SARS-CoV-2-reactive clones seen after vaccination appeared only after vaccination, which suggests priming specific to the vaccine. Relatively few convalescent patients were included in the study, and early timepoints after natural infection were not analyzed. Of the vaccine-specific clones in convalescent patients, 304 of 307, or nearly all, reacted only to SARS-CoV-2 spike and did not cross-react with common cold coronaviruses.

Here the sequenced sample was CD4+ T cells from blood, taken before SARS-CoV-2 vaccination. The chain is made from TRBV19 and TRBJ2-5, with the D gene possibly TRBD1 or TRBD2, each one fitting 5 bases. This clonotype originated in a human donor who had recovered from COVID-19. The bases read TGTGCCAGTAGTGACCCGGGACGATCAAAGACCCAGTACTTC. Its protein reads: CASSDPGRSKTQYF.